This TCR beta chain was obtained from a study of cytomegalovirus exposure and HLA in healthy donors. Study-wide results and limits: The study assumed roughly uniform donor sequencing depth for presence/absence analyses. A later analysis found that most CMV-associated TCR beta chains appeared HLA-restricted. An apparent linkage of common viral pathogens to several of the most significant clusters emerged in a later analysis.

Worth noting for this clone: Its specificity is unknown.

CDR3 size: 15 residues. CDR1 is SGHDT, CDR2 YYEEEE, per germline. Trimming shortened V by 4 bases and J by 4 bases, and 15 bases separated the two germline ends. It was with 60 Vbeta and 13 Jbeta primers that the PCR ran. Sequencing was performed with immunoSEQ multiplex PCR; in TCRdb, only in-frame clones are kept and a portion is missing. The sample has about 190,000 clones; around 82% are singletons. Sequenced material: PBMCs. The genes are TRBV5-6 and TRBJ1-5, with a tentative D call TRBD1 (6 bases). The sequence was collected from a man in his forties in good health and CMV-seropositive. The CDR3 DNA follows: TGTGCCAGCAGCAGAAGGACAGCCTATAATCAGCCCCAGCATTTT. The encoded protein is CASSRRTAYNQPQHF. Full variable domain (rest looked up from reference TRBV5-6 and TRBJ1-5): DAGVTQSPTHLIKTRGQQVTLRCSPKSGHDTVSWYQQALGQGPQFIFQYYEEEERQRGNFPDRFSGHQFPNYSSELNVNALLLGDSALYLCASSRRTAYNQPQHFGDGTRLSIL.